This T cell receptor beta chain was obtained from a study of control samples from healthy donors and cancer patients. Sequencing was performed with immunoSEQ multiplex PCR; in TCRdb, only in-frame clones are kept and a portion is missing. In the table there are 90,000 to 150,000 clones, around 88% of which are singletons. Trimming left V 5 bases short and J 1 base short, with 12 bases between. The germline gives CDR1 SGHRS, CDR2 YFSETQ. This CDR3 is built from 14 residues. This TCR was sampled from a man aged 40-49 years in good health. Material: blood. The chain joins TRBV5-1 to TRBJ1-1; tentatively, D is TRBD1 (6 bases). CDR3 protein: CASRTGTSNTEAFF. CDR3 nucleotide sequence: TGCGCCAGCAGAACCGGGACATCGAACACTGAAGCTTTCTTT.